The 15 T cell receptor beta chains below all came from one sample that was sequenced in a study of identical twins. Each CDR3 protein gets one entry after TCRdb re-called the 5' RACE reads with MiXCR. The sample yields roughly 200,000 distinct CDR3 sequences, more than 15% seen once. This same sample was also taken into another study, of T cells expressing NK-cell markers.

Source material: CD8+ T cells sorted from blood. All receptors come from a woman in her late teens or twenties in good health.

The sample holds a few counts of this clonotype. The genes are TRBV12-3 or TRBV12-4 and TRBJ2-5; D is perhaps TRBD1 or TRBD2 (5 bases each). The CDR3 totals 14 residues. V dropped 6 bases and J dropped 0 bases, with 11 bases sitting between them. Written as DNA, the CDR3 is TGTGCCAGCAGGTCAGGGACCTACCAAGAGACCCAGTACTTC. Translated, it gives CASRSGTYQETQYF.

The J gene is TRBJ2-1, the V gene TRBV29-1, with TRBD1 matching 10 bases. The CDR3 consists of 21 residues. The germline V gene has CDR1 SQVTM and CDR2 ANQGSEA. Losses at the gene ends were 5 bases for V and 0 bases for J; bases not matched to a gene: 22. CDR3 DNA: TGCAGCGTTCATACTTATCGACCGGGACAGGGGACTTCGAGCTCCTACAATGAGCAGTTCTTC. Translating gives CSVHTYRPGQGTSSSYNEQFF.

V and J are TRBV4-3 and TRBJ1-2; D gene ambiguous. Germline-derived CDR1 and CDR2 are LGHNA and YSLEER. The length of the CDR3 is 15 residues. The ends were cut back, 4 bases at V and 3 bases at J, with 15 bases in the middle. The CDR3 reads CASSPRRESHYGYTF. Here the CDR3 DNA reads TGCGCCAGCAGCCCCCGAAGGGAGTCCCACTATGGCTACACCTTC.

This clonotype has a handful of counts. The gene calls are TRBV12-3 or TRBV12-4 and TRBJ2-5; perhaps TRBD1 as D (5 bases). This CDR3 region has 12 residues. V lost 6 bases and J 6 bases, leaving 11 bases between the germline ends. CDR3 sequence reads: CASSWGIQTQYF. The CDR3 nucleotides read TGTGCCAGCAGCTGGGGCATCCAGACCCAGTACTTC.

The rearrangement joins TRBV27 to TRBJ1-5; TRBD1 matches at 7 bases. CDR1 and CDR2 from the germline V gene are MNHEY and SMNVEV (reference sequence). CDR3 length: 14 amino acids. With V trimmed by 3 bases and J by 4 bases, 3 bases remained unmatched. Here the CDR3 DNA reads TGTGCCAGCAGTTTGGGACAGAGGAATCAGCCCCAGCATTTT. This codes for CASSLGQRNQPQHF.

This clonotype was counted a few times. The genes are TRBV14 and TRBJ1-4; the D is unclear. Trimming stripped 5 bases from V and 11 bases from J, with 9 bases between. The CDR3 covers 11 residues. The V gene's germline CDR1 is SGHDN and CDR2 FVKESK. The CDR3 spells CASSGGDKLFF. The CDR3 nucleotides are TGTGCCAGCAGCGGAGGAGATAAACTGTTTTTT.

The chain combines TRBV20-1 with TRBJ2-7, with D possibly matching TRBD2 (5 bases). Trimming took 2 bases from V and 2 from J, leaving 22 bases between them. In germline, CDR1 is DFQATT, CDR2 SNEGSKA (reference sequence). CDR3 size: 17 residues. The CDR3, as DNA: TGCAGTGCTAGACCCCCCGGTTTTGAGGCAGCGGCCTACGAGCAGTACTTC. Translating gives CSARPPGFEAAAYEQYF.

There are a few counts of this clonotype. The V and J genes are TRBV7-6 and TRBJ2-7; unclear D gene. V was trimmed by 5 bases and J by 5 bases, leaving 10 bases between them. Germline loops: CDR1 SGHVS, CDR2 FNYEAQ. The CDR3 consists of 12 residues. In DNA, the CDR3 is TGTGCCAGCAGCGTTTTTACGCACGAGCAGTACTTC. This gives the protein CASSVFTHEQYF. The full variable domain, with the rest looked up from reference TRBV7-6 and TRBJ2-7, is GAGVSQSPRYKVTKRGQDVALRCDPISGHVSLYWYRQALGQGPEFLTYFNYEAQQDKSGLPNDRFSAERPEGSISTLTIQRTEQRDSAMYRCASSVFTHEQYFGPGTRLTVT.

J is TRBJ1-6 and V is TRBV7-6; TRBD1 aligns across 7 bases. CDR3 length: 16 residues. V was clipped by 5 bases and J by 6 bases; unmatched bases: 10. CDR1 is SGHVS and CDR2 is FNYEAQ in the germline V gene. The CDR3 protein is CASSRPDRDSNSPLHF. CDR3 in DNA: TGTGCCAGCAGCCGACCCGACCGGGACAGTAATTCACCCCTCCACTTT.

This chain links TRBV9 with TRBJ2-1; 9 nucleotides agree with TRBD2. V shed 4 bases and J 6 bases; nucleotides not matched to a gene: 11. Germline V gives CDR1 SGDLS, CDR2 YYNGEE. There are 16 residues in the CDR3. The CDR3 here is CASSPRGSGRVNEQFF. The CDR3 bases are TGTGCCAGCAGCCCCCGCGGTAGCGGGAGAGTCAATGAGCAGTTCTTC.

The J gene is TRBJ1-2, the V gene TRBV9, with D unresolved. Trimming took off 0 bases at V and 5 bases at J, with 5 bases between the two ends. The CDR3 covers 12 residues. The V gene's germline CDR1 is SGDLS and CDR2 YYNGEE. In DNA, the CDR3 is TGTGCCAGCAGCGTAGTACCATATGGCTACACCTTC. It translates to CASSVVPYGYTF.

This clonotype was observed a handful of times. The chain couples TRBV6-5 to TRBJ1-2, with TRBD1 identical over 7 bases. CDR1 MNHEY and CDR2 SVGAGI come from the germline V gene. CDR3 size: 14 residues. V shed 4 bases, J shed 8 bases, and the junction held 10 bases outside the gene matches. In DNA, the CDR3 is TGTGCCAGCAGTTCCCCGACAGGGTGGGTCGGCTACACCTTC. This codes for CASSSPTGWVGYTF.

The chain uses TRBV12-3 or TRBV12-4 and TRBJ2-1; 11 bases fit TRBD2. The CDR3 loop spans 17 amino acids. V trimming: 5 bases; J trimming: 0 bases; junction bases outside the gene matches: 6. CDR3 residues: CASSAETSGGSYNEQFF. The CDR3 DNA is TGTGCCAGCAGTGCCGAAACTAGCGGGGGCTCCTACAATGAGCAGTTCTTC.

This clonotype was observed a few times. The V gene is TRBV7-2, the J gene TRBJ2-1; a possible D gene is TRBD2 (5 bases). This CDR3 region has 14 residues. V gave up 7 bases and J gave up 4 bases, with 14 bases separating them. The V gene's germline CDR1 is SGHTA and CDR2 FQGNSA. This CDR3 is CASIPDPGYNEQFF. The CDR3 DNA sequence: TGTGCCAGCATCCCCGACCCGGGATACAATGAGCAGTTCTTC. Full variable domain (outside the CDR3, taken from reference TRBV7-2 and TRBJ2-1): GAGVSQSPSNKVTEKGKDVELRCDPISGHTALYWYRQSLGQGLEFLIYFQGNSAPDKSGLPSDRFSAERTGGSVSTLTIQRTQQEDSAVYLCASIPDPGYNEQFFGPGTRLTVL.

This chain uses TRBV6-2 or TRBV6-3 with TRBJ2-2; TRBD2 might be the D (5 bases). Germline V CDR1 and CDR2: MNHEY, SVGEGT. The CDR3 has 15 residues. Trimming cost V 6 bases and J 3 bases, with 14 bases left between them. CDR3 nucleotide sequence: TGTGCCAGCAGCAGTTACGAGGGATACACCGGGGAGCTGTTTTTT. It encodes CASSSYEGYTGELFF.